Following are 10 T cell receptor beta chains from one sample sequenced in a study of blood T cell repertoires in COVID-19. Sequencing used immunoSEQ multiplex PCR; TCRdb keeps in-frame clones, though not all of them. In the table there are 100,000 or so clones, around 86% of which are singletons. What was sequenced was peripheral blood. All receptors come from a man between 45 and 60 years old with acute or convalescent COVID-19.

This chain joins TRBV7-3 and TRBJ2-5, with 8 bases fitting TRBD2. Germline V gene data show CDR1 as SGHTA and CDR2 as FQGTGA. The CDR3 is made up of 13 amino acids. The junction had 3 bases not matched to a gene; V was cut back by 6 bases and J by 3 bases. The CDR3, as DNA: TGTGCCAGCAGGCGGGAGGCAGAAGAGACCCAGTACTTC. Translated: CASRREAEETQYF.

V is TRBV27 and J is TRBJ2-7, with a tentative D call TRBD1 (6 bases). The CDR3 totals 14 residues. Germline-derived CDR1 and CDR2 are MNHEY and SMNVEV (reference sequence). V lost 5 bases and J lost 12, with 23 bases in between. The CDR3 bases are TGTGCCAGCAGTGCCAGGACAGAGTCGCTACTGCGGTACTTC. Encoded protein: CASSARTESLLRYF.

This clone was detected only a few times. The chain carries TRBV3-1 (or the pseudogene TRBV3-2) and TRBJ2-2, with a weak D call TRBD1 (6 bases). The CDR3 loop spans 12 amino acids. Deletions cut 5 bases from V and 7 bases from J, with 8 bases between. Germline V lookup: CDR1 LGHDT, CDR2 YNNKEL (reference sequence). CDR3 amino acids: CASSTGYGELFF. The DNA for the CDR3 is TGTGCCAGCAGCACAGGGTACGGGGAGCTGTTTTTT.

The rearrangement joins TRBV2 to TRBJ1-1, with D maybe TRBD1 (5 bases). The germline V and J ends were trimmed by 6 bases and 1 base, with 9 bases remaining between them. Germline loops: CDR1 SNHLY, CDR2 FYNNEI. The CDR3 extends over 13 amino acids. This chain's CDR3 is CASSDDRNTEAFF. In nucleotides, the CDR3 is TGTGCCAGCAGCGACGACAGGAACACTGAAGCTTTCTTT. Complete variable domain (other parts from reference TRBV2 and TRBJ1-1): EPEVTQTPSHQVTQMGQEVILRCVPISNHLYFYWYRQILGQKVEFLVSFYNNEISEKSEIFDDQFSVERPDGSNFTLKIRSTKLEDSAMYFCASSDDRNTEAFFGQGTRLTVV.

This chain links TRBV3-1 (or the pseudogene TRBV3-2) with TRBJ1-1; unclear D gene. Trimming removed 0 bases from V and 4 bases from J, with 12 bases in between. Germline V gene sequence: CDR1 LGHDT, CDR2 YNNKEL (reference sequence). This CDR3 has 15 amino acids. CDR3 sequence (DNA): TGTGCCAGCAGCCAAGAGTTAATTCGGGGCACTGAAGCTTTCTTT. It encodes CASSQELIRGTEAFF.

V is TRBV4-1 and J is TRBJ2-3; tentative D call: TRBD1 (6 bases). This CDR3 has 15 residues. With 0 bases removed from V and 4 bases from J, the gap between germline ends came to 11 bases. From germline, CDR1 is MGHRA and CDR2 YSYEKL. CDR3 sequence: CASSQEWGHPDTQYF. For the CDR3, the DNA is TGCGCCAGCAGCCAAGAATGGGGACACCCAGATACGCAGTATTTT.

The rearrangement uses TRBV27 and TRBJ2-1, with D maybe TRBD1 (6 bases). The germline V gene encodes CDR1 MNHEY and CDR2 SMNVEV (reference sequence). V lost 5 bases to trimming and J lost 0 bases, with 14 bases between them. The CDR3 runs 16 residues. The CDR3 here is CASSVQGPLSYNEQFF. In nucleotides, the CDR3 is TGTGCCAGCAGTGTACAGGGTCCCCTCTCCTACAATGAGCAGTTCTTC.

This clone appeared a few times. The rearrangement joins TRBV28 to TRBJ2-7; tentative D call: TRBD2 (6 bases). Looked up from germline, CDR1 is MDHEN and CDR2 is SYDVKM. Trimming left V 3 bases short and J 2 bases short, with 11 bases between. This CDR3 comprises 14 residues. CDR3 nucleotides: TGTGCCAGCAGTTTCGATGCGGGAACCTACGAGCAGTACTTC. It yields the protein CASSFDAGTYEQYF.

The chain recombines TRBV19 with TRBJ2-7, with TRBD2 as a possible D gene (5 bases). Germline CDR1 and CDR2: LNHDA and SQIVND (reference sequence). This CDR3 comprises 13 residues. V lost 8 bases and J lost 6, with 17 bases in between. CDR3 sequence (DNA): TGTGCCAGTGGACTGCTTGATTGGCGCGAGCAGTACTTC. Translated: CASGLLDWREQYF.

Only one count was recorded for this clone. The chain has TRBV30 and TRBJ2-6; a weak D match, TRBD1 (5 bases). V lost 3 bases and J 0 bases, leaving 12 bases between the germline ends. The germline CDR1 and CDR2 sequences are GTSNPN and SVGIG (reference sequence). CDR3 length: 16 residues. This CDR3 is CAWRNRPSSGANVLTF. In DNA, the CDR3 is TGTGCCTGGAGGAACAGGCCGTCCTCTGGGGCCAACGTCCTGACTTTC.